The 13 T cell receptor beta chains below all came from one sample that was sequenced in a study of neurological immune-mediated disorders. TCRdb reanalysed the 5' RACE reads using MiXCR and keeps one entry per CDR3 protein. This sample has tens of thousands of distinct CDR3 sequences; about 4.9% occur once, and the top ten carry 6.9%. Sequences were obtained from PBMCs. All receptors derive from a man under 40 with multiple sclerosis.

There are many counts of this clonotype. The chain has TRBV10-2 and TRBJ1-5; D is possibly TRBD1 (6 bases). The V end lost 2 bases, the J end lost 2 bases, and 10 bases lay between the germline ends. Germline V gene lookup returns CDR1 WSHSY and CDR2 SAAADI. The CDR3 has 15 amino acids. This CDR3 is CASSETGLGNQPQHF. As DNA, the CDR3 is TGCGCCAGCAGTGAGACAGGGCTGGGCAATCAGCCCCAGCATTTT.

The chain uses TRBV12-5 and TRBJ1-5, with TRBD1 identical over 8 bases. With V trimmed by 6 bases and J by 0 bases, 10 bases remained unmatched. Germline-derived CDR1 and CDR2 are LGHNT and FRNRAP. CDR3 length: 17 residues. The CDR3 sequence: CASGPGTGLYSNQPQHF. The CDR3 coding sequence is TGTGCTAGTGGCCCCGGGACAGGTCTTTATAGCAATCAGCCCCAGCATTTT.

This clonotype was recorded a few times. CDR3 amino acids: CASSLSSSNQPQHF. CDR3 DNA: TGTGCCAGCAGCTTAAGCAGTAGCAATCAGCCCCAGCATTTT. The J gene is TRBJ1-5, the V gene TRBV7-9; D is uncertain. Trimming left V 2 bases short and J 0 bases short, with 5 bases between. There are 14 residues in the CDR3. Germline CDR1 and CDR2: SEHNR and FQNEAQ (reference sequence).

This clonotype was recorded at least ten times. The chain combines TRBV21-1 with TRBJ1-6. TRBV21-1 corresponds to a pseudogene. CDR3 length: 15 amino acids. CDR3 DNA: TGTGCCAGCAGAAAAAGAGAGAGGAATGATTCACCCCTCCACTTT. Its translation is CASRKRERNDSPLHF.

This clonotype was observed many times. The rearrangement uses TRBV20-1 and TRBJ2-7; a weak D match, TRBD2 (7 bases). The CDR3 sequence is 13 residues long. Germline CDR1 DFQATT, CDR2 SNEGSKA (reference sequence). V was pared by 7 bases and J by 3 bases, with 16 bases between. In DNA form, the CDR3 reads TGCAGTGGAGGCGGGGGCTCAATCTACGAGCAGTACTTC. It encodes CSGGGGSIYEQYF.

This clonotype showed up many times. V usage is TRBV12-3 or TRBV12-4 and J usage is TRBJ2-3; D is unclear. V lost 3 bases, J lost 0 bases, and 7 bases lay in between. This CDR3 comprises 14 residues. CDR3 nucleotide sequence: TGTGCCAGCAGTTTCCCCTATAGCACAGATACGCAGTATTTT. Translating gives CASSFPYSTDTQYF.

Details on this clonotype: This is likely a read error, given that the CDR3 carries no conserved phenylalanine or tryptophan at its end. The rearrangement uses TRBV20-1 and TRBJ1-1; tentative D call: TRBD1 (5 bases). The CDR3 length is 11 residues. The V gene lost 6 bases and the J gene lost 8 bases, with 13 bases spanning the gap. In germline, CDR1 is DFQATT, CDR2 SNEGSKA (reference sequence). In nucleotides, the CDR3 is TGCAGTGCCAAGGGGCCGGGAGAAGCTTTCAAT. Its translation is CSAKGPGEAFN.

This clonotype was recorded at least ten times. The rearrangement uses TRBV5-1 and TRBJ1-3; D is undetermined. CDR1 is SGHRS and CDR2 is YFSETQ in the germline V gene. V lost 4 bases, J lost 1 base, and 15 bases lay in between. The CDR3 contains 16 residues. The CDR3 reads CASSRTVGVSGNTIYF. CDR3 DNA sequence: TGCGCCAGCAGCAGGACTGTTGGAGTTTCTGGAAACACCATATATTTT.

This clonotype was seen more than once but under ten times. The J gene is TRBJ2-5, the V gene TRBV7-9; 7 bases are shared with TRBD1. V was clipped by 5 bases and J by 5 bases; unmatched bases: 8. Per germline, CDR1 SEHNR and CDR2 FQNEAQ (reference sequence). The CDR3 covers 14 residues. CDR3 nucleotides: TGTGCCAGCAGCGGATGGGGACAGTGGGAGACCCAGTACTTC. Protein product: CASSGWGQWETQYF. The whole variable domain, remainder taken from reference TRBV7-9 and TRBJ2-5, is DTGVSQNPRHKITKRGQNVTFRCDPISEHNRLYWYRQTLGQGPEFLTYFQNEAQLEKSRLLSDRFSAERPKGSFSTLEIQRTEQGDSAMYLCASSGWGQWETQYFGPGTRLLVL.

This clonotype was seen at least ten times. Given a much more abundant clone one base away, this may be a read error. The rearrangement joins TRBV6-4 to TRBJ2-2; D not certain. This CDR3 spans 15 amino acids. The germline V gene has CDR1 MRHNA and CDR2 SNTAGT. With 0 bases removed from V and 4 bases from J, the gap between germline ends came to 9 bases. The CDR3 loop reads CASSDSRETTGELFF. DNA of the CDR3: TGTGCCAGCAGTGACTCTAGGGAAACCACCGGGGAGCTGTTTTTT.

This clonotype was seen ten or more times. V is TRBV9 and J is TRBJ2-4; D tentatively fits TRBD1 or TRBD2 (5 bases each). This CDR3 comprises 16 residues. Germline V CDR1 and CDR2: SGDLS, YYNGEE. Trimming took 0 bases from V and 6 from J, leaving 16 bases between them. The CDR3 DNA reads TGTGCCAGCAGCGTAGGTCACCGGGGACCGAGAAACATTCAGTACTTC. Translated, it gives CASSVGHRGPRNIQYF.

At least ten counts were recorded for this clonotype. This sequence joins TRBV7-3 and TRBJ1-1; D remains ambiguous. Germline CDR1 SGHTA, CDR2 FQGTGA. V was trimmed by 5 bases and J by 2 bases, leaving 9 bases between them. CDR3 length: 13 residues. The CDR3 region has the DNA TGTGCCAGCAGCCCCCAGTTCAACACTGAAGCTTTCTTT. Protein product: CASSPQFNTEAFF.

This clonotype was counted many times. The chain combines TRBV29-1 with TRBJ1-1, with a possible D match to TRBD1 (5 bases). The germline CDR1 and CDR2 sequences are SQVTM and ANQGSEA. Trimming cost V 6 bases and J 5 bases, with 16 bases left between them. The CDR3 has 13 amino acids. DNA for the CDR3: TGCAGCGTCGCCGGCCAGGAGGGGACTGAAGCTTTCTTT. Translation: CSVAGQEGTEAFF.